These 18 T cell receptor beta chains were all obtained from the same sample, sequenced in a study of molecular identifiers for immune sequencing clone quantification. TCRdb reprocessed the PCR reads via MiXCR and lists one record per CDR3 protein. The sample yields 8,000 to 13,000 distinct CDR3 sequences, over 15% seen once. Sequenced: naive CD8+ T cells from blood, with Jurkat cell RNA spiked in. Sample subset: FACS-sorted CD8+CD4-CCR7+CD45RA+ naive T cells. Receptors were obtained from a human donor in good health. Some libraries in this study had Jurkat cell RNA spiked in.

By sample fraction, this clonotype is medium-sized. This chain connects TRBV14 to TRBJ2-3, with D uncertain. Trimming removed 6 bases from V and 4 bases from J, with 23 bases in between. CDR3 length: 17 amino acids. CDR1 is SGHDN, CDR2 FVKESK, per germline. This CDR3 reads CASSPDYEADRSDTQYF. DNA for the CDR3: TGTGCCAGCAGTCCCGATTATGAGGCGGATCGATCAGATACGCAGTATTTT. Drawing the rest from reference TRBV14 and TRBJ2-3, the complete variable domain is EAGVTQFPSHSVIEKGQTVTLRCDPISGHDNLYWYRRVMGKEIKFLLHFVKESKQDESGMPNNRFLAERTGGTYSTLKVQPAELEDSGVYFCASSPDYEADRSDTQYFGPGTRLTVL.

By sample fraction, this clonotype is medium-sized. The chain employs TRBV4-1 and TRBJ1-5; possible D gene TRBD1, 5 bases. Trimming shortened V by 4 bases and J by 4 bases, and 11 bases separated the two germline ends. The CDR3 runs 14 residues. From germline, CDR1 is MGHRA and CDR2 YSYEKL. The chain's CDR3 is CASSRRDENQPQHF. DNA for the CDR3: TGCGCCAGCAGCCGCCGGGACGAGAATCAGCCCCAGCATTTT.

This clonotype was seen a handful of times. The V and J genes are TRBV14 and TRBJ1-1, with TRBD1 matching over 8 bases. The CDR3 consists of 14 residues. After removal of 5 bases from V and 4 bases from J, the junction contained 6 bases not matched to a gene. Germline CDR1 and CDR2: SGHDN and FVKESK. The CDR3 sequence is CASSMTRGLTEAFF. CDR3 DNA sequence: TGTGCCAGCAGCATGACCAGGGGGCTCACTGAAGCTTTCTTT.

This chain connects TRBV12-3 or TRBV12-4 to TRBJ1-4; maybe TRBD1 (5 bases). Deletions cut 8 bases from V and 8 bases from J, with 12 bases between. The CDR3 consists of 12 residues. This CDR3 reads CASGLRGEKLFF. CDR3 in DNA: TGTGCCAGCGGCCTGCGGGGCGAAAAACTGTTTTTT.

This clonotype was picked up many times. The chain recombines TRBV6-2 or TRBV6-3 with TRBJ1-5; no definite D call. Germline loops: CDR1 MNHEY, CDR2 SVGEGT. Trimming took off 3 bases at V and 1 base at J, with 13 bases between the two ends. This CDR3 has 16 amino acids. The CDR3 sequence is CASSYWLGLSNQPQHF. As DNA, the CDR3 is TGTGCCAGCAGTTATTGGTTAGGTTTGAGCAATCAGCCCCAGCATTTT.

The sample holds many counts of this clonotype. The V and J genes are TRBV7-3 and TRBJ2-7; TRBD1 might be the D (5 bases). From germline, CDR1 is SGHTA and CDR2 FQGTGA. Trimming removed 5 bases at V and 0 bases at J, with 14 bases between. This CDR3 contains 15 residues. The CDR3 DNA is TGTGCCAGCAGCCAAACGACAGATGTCTCCTACGAGCAGTACTTC. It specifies CASSQTTDVSYEQYF.

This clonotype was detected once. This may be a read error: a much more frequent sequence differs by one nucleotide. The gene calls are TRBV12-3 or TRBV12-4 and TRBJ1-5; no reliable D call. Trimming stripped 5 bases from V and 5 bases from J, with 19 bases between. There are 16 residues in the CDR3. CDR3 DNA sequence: TGTGCCAGCAGTCCCGTTCCCTCGAAGCCCGATCAGCCCCAGCATTTT. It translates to CASSPVPSKPDQPQHF.

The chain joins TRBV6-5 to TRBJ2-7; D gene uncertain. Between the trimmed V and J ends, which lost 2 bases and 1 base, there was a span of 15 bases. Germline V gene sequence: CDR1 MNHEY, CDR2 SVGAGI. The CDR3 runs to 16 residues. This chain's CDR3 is CASSYSIGTTSYEQYF. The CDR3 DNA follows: TGTGCCAGCAGTTACAGCATAGGTACAACGTCCTACGAGCAGTACTTC.

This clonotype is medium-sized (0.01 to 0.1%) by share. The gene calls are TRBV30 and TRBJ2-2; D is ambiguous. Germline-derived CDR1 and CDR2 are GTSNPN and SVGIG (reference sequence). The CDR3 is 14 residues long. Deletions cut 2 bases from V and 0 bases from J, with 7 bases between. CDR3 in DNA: TGTGCCTGGAGTTTTCCACCGAACACCGGGGAGCTGTTTTTT. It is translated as CAWSFPPNTGELFF.

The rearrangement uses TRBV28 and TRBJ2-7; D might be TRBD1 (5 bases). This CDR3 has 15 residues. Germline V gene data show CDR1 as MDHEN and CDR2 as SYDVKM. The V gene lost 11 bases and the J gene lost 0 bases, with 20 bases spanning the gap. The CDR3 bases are TGTGCCGGCGGTTTATCACCCGACAGCTCCTACGAGCAGTACTTC. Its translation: CAGGLSPDSSYEQYF.

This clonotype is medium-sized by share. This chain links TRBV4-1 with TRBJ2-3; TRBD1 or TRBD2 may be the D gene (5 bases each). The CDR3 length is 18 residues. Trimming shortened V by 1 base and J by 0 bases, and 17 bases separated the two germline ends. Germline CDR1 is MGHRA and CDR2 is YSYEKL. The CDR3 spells CASSQAGAAESSTDTQYF. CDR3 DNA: TGCGCCAGCAGCCAAGCCGGGGCAGCAGAATCTAGCACAGATACGCAGTATTTT.

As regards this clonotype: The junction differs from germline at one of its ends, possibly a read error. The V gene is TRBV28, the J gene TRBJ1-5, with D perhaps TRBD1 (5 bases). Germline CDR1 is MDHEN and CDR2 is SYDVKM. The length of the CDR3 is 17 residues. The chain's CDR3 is CASGLGSAGFHDQPQHF. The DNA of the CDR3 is TGTGCCAGCGGTTTAGGGTCGGCAGGGTTCCACGATCAGCCCCAGCATTTT.

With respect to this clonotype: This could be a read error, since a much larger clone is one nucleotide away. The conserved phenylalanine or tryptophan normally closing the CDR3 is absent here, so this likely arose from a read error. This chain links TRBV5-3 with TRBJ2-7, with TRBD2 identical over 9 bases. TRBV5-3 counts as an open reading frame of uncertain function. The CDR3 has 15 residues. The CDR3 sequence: CASSLPLREGYEQYL. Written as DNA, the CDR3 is TGTGCCAGCAGCTTGCCCCTGCGGGAGGGGTACGAGCAGTACCTC.

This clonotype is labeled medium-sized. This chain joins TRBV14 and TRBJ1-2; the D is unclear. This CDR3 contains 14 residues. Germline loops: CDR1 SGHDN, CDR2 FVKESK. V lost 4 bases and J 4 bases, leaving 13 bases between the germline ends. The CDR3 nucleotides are TGTGCCAGCAGCCCGCGGCCCCTCTTCTATGGCTACACCTTC. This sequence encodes CASSPRPLFYGYTF. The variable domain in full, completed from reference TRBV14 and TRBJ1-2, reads EAGVTQFPSHSVIEKGQTVTLRCDPISGHDNLYWYRRVMGKEIKFLLHFVKESKQDESGMPNNRFLAERTGGTYSTLKVQPAELEDSGVYFCASSPRPLFYGYTFGSGTRLTVV.

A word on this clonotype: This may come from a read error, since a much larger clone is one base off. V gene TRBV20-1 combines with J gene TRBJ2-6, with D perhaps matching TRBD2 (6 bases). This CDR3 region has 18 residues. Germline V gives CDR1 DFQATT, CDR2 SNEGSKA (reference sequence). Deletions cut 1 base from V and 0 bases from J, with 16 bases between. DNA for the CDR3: TGCAGTGCTAGAGCCACGGGGGAAACCAACTCTGGGGCCAACGTCCTGACTTTC. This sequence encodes CSARATGETNSGANVLTF.

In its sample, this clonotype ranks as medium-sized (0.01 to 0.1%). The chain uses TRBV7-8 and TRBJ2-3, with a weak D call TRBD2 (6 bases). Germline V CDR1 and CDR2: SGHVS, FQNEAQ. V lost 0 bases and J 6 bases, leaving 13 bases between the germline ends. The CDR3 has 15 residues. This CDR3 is CASSLAGGGVDTQYF. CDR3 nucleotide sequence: TGTGCCAGCAGCTTAGCGGGGGGTGGAGTGGATACGCAGTATTTT.

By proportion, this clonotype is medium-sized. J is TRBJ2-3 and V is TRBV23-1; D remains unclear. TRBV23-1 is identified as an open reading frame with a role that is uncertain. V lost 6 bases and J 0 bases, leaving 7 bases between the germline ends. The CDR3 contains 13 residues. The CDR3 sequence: CASSLKSTDTQYF. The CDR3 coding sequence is TGCGCCAGCAGCCTGAAGAGCACAGATACGCAGTATTTT.

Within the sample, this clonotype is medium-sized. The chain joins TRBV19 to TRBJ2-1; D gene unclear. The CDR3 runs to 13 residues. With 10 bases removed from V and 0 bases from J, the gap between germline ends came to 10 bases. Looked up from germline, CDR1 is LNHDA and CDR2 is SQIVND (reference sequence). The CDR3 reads CATSPSSYNEQFF. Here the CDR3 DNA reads TGTGCCACCAGCCCTAGCTCCTACAATGAGCAGTTCTTC.